This T cell receptor (beta chain) was identified during a study of shared clonotypes between healthy human individuals. Study overall: Three plates were used per donor for CD4 naive, three for CD4 memory, two for CD8 naive and one for CD8 memory.

Naive CD8 cells lacked CD45RO, underwent positive selection for CCR7 and left out terminally differentiated effector memory CD45RA+ cells. The donors, healthy adults who were HIV-negative, had experienced no recent acute infections or vaccinations. In the case of this clone: What it binds is not known.

Regarding the study as a whole: Represented diversity, genetic and exposure-history alike, was limited by few donors. Generally, naive subsets (rather than memory subsets) showed larger estimated richness.

Sequencing was performed with immunoSEQ multiplex PCR; in TCRdb, only in-frame clones are kept and a portion is missing. The sample consists of about 2 million clones, roughly 94% of them appearing once. The receptor comes from a man between 18 and 29 years old in good health. The sequenced sample was naive CD8+ T cells sorted from blood.

This chain's CDR3 is CASSYWQGANYGYTF. The CDR3 nucleotides are TGTGCCAGCAGTTACTGGCAGGGGGCGAACTATGGCTACACCTTC. The chain links TRBV6-6 to TRBJ1-2, with TRBD1 identical over 8 bases. Germline V gives CDR1 MNHNY, CDR2 SVGAGI (reference sequence). V shed 1 base and J 2 bases; nucleotides not matched to a gene: 3. The CDR3 has 15 residues.